Given below is one T cell receptor (beta chain) in context. Its antigen specificity is not known. One base away there is no much larger clone; base qualities are not given. TCRbeta CDR3 regions were sequenced with the immunoSEQ Assay. After extraction, genomic DNA underwent amplification by bias-controlled multiplex PCR, followed by high-throughput sequencing. The paper's processing steps were these. Collapsing and filtering of sequences were performed to quantify the absolute abundance of each unique TCRbeta CDR3 region. T cell fraction was estimated by normalizing TCRbeta template counts to usable DNA, with usable DNA measured through amplification of reference genes found in all nucleated cells. Repertoire TCRs were annotated as SARS-CoV-2-specific by exact matching of V gene, CDR3 amino acid sequence and J gene to a known reactive TCR set. The reference SARS-CoV-2 TCR set was derived from MIRA and filtered for enrichment in COVID-19-positive ImmuneCODE repertoires, a step that removed public or cross-reactive TCRs. Using the MIRA antigens, annotated TCRs were further analysed by specific ORF or by position within an ORF. Breadth was defined as the number of annotated unique rearrangements divided by the total number of unique productive rearrangements, and depth was defined as the summed frequency of the annotated unique rearrangements. Group comparisons of TCR breadth used two-sided Wilcoxon rank-sum tests. Drawn from immuneACCESS, this table holds only the in-frame rearrangements with V and J called that TCRdb kept. Clones are partly lost; checked studies trace under half to an unresolved V gene and leave the rest unexplained. The DNA was the basis for D and trimming; V, J and clone size are from that table. The sample profile shows about 370,000 clones; approximately 90% of them were found once. The top ten constitute under 2% of the sample.

This sample was taken from a study of Ad26.COV2.S vaccination and SARS-CoV-2 variants (dated by TCRdb to 2020 to 2023). Regarding the research as a whole: Vaccine-arm donors came from COV1001, a multicentre, randomized, double-blind, placebo-controlled phase I-IIa trial of Ad26.COV2.S in healthy adults. Ad26.COV2.S was administered intramuscularly at a dose of 5x10^10 or 1x10^11 viral particles, either as one shot or as two shots given 56 days apart. TCRbeta repertoire sequencing was used to assess the specificity and breadth of SARS-CoV-2-reactive T cell receptors after Ad26.COV2.S vaccination. The TCR-sequenced set comprised about 32 samples: around 20 Ad26.COV2.S vaccine recipients, 5 placebo recipients and 8 SARS-CoV-2 convalescent individuals. Trial participants were randomized into five groups of five, in which low-dose or high-dose Ad26.COV2.S was given once or twice, or placebo was given on both occasions. Throughout the experiments and outcome assessment, investigators stayed blinded to trial group allocation.

Findings and caveats that apply to the study as a whole: Non-spike TCR breadth was comparable between vaccine and placebo recipients, consistent with the vaccine containing only spike. Compared with placebo recipients, Ad26.COV2.S recipients showed higher spike-specific TCR breadth (P = 0.0014). According to the authors, total T cell responses may have been underestimated by the TCR breadth and depth analyses. Comparing responses between vaccine doses or regimens was not something the study was powered to do. Substantial breadth of spike-specific CD8+ and CD4+ T cell responses was reported after vaccination.

The treatment or condition label here, explained by the study, means: some 20 received Ad26.COV2.S at low or high dose, single or two shots; 5 received placebo; per-sample allocation not given. Repertoires of vaccine and placebo recipients were sequenced from samples collected on day 63 after the first injection. Between 29 July and 7 August 2020, Cohort 1b enrolled 20 to 30 adults aged 18-55 years at one site in Boston, USA. Ad26.COV2.S was a replication-incompetent adenovirus type 26 vector that expressed a prefusion-stabilized SARS-CoV-2 spike protein derived from the original Wuhan strain. For this chain, trimming is 5 bases at the V end and 6 bases at the J end, and the number of junction bases without a gene match is 4. The germline V gene (reference sequence) yields SEHNR for CDR1 and FQNEAQ for CDR2. The CDR3 sequence holds 14 residues, the cysteine and phenylalanine included. Just CDR3 DNA is preserved here, 42 bases in frame from base 1.

The V gene is TRBV7-9 and the J gene is TRBJ2-3, with 11 middle bases fitting TRBD2. The sequencing here drew on peripheral blood, taken in a trial of Ad26.COV2.S vaccine versus placebo. The clonotype was recovered from a person aged 18 to 59 who received the Ad26.COV2.S COVID-19 vaccine or a placebo. The CDR3 region: CASSIGLAGDTQYF. The DNA reads as follows: TGTGCCAGCAGCATCGGACTAGCGGGTGATACGCAGTATTTT.